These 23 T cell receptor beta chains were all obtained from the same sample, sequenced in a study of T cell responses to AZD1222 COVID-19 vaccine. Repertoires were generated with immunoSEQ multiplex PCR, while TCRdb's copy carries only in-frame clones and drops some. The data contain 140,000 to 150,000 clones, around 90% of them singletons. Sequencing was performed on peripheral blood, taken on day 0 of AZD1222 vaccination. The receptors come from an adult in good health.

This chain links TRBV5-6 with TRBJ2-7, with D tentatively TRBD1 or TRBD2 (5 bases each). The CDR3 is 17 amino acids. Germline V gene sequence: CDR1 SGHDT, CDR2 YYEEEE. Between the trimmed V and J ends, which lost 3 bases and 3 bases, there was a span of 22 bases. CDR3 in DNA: TGTGCCAGCAGCTCCACCATCGGGTCTGGGGGAGACTACGAGCAGTACTTC. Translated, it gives CASSSTIGSGGDYEQYF.

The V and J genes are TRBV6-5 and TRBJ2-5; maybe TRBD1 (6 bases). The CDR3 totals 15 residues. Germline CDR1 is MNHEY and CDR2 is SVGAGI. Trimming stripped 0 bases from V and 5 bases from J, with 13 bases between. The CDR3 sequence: CASSYSRSGVETQYF. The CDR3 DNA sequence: TGTGCCAGCAGTTACTCGAGGTCAGGGGTTGAGACCCAGTACTTC.

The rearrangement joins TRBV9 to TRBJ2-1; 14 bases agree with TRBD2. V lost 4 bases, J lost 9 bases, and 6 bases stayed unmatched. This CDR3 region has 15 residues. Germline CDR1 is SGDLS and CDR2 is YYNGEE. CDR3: CASSQTSGRVVEQFF. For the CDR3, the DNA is TGTGCCAGCAGCCAGACTAGCGGGAGGGTGGTTGAGCAGTTCTTC.

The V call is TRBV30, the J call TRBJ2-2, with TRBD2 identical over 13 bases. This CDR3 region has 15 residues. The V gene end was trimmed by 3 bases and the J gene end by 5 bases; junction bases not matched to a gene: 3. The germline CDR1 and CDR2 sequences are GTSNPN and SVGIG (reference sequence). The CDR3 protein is CAWRTSGRKTGELFF. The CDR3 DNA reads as TGTGCCTGGAGGACTAGCGGGAGGAAGACCGGGGAGCTGTTTTTT.

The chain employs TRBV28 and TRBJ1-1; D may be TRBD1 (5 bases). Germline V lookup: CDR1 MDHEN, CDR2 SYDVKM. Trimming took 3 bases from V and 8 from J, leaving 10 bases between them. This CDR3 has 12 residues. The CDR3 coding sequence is TGTGCCAGCAGTTTTCCCACAGGCGAAGCTTTCTTT. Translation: CASSFPTGEAFF.

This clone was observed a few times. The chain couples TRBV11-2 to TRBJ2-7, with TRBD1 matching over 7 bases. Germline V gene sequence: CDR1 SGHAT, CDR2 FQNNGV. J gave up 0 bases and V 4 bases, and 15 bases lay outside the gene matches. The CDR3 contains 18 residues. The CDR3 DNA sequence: TGTGCCAGCAGCTCGCTCCTACAGGGGATCTTTAGCTCCTACGAGCAGTACTTC. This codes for CASSSLLQGIFSSYEQYF.

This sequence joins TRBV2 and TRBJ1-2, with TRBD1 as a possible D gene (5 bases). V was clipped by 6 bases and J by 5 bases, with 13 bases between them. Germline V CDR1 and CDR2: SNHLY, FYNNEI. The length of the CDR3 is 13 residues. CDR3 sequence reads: CASSETVFYGYTF. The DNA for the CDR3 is TGTGCCAGCAGCGAGACAGTTTTTTATGGCTACACCTTC.

CDR3 sequence reads: CATQRWQGSGIYEQYF. The CDR3 DNA follows: TGTGCCACCCAACGGTGGCAGGGTTCCGGTATCTACGAGCAGTACTTC. V and J are TRBV27 and TRBJ2-7, with TRBD1 as a possible D gene (5 bases). V was cut by 10 bases and J by 3 bases, with 25 bases left in between. The CDR3 contains 16 residues. CDR1 is MNHEY, CDR2 SMNVEV, per germline (reference sequence).

This CDR3 reads CASSGPGSSTDTQYF. CDR3 sequence (DNA): TGCGCCAGCAGTGGACCTGGGTCGAGCACAGATACGCAGTATTTT. This chain joins TRBV10-1 and TRBJ2-3, with unresolved D. This CDR3 is 15 amino acids long. Germline lookup yields CDR1 WNHNN and CDR2 SYGVQD (reference sequence). Between the trimmed V and J ends, which lost 4 bases and 0 bases, there was a span of 11 bases.

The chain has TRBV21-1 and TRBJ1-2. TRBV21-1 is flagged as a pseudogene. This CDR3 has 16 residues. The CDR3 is CASSNTVSSVNYGYTF. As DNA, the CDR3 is TGTGCCAGCAGCAATACGGTCAGCTCGGTAAACTATGGCTACACCTTC.

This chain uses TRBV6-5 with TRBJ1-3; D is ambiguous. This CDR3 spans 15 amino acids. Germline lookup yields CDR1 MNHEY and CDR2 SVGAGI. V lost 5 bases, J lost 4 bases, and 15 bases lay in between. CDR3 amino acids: CASSPDGFKGNTIYF. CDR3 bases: TGTGCCAGCAGTCCGGACGGCTTCAAGGGAAACACCATATATTTT.

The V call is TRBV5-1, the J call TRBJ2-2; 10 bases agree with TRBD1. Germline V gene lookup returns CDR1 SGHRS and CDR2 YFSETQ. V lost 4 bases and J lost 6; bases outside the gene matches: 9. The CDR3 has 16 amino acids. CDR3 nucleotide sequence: TGCGCCAGCAGCCGGGGGACAGGGGTACGTTCCGGGGAGCTGTTTTTT. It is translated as CASSRGTGVRSGELFF.

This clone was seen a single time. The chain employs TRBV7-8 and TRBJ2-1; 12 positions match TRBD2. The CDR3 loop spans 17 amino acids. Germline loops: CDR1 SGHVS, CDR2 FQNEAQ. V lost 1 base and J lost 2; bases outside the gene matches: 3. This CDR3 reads CASSLGGLAGPYNEQFF. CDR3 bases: TGTGCCAGCAGCTTAGGGGGACTAGCGGGCCCCTACAATGAGCAGTTCTTC.

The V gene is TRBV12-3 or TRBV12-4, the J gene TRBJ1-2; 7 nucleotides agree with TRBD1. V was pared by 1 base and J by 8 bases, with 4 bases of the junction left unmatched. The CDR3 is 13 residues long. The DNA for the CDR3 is TGTGCCAGCAGTTTAGGGACAGGTTACGGCTACACCTTC. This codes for CASSLGTGYGYTF.

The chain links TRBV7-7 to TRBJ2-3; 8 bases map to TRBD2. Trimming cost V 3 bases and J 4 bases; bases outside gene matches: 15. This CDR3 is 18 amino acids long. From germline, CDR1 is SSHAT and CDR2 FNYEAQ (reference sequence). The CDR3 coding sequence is TGTGCCAGCAGCTTTAATCCCGGAGCGGGAGAGGGCGCAGATACGCAGTATTTT. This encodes CASSFNPGAGEGADTQYF.

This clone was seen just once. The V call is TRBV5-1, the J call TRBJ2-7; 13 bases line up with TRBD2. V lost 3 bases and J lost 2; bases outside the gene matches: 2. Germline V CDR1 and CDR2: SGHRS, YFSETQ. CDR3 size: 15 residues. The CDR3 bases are TGCGCCAGCAGCTCGGGACTAGCGGGACCCTACGAGCAGTACTTC. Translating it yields CASSSGLAGPYEQYF.

The CDR3 sequence: CASSQEGLGNSPLHF. For the CDR3, the DNA is TGTGCCAGCAGCCAAGAGGGTCTGGGGAATTCACCCCTCCACTTT. This chain joins TRBV4-2 and TRBJ1-6, with D uncertain. In germline, CDR1 is LGHNA, CDR2 YNFKEQ. The CDR3 runs 15 residues. Deletions cut 0 bases from V and 7 bases from J, with 10 bases between.

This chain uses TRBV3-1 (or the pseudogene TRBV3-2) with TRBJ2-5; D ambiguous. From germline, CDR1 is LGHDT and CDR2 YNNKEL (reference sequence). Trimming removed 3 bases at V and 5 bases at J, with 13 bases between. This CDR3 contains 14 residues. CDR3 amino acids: CASSHIREGETQYF. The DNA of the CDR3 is TGTGCCAGCAGCCATATAAGGGAAGGGGAGACCCAGTACTTC.

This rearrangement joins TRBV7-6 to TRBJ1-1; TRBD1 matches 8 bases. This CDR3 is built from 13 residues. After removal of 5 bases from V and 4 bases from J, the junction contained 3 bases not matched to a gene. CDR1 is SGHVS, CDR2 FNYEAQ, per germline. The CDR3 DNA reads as TGTGCCAGCAGCGCGACAGGGGCCACTGAAGCTTTCTTT. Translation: CASSATGATEAFF.

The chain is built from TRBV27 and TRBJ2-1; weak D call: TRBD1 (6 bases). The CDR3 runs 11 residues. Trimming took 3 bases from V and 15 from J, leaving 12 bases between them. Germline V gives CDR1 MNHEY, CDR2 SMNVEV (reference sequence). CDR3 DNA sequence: TGTGCCAGCAGTTTGACCGGGACACTGTTCTTC. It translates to CASSLTGTLFF.

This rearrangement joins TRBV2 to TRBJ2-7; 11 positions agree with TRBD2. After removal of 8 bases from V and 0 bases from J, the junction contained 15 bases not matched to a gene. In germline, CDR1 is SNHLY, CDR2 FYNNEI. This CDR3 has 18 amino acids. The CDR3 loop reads CASQTPLAGGTSSYEQYF. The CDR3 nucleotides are TGTGCCAGCCAGACGCCCCTAGCGGGAGGTACAAGCTCCTACGAGCAGTACTTC. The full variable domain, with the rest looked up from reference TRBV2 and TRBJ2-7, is EPEVTQTPSHQVTQMGQEVILRCVPISNHLYFYWYRQILGQKVEFLVSFYNNEISEKSEIFDDQFSVERPDGSNFTLKIRSTKLEDSAMYFCASQTPLAGGTSSYEQYFGPGTRLTVT.

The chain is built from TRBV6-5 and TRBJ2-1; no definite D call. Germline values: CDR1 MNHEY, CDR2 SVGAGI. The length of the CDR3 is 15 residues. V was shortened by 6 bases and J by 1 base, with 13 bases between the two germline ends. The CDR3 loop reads CASRGPGPSYNEQFF. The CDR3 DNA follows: TGTGCCAGCAGAGGCCCCGGGCCATCCTACAATGAGCAGTTCTTC.

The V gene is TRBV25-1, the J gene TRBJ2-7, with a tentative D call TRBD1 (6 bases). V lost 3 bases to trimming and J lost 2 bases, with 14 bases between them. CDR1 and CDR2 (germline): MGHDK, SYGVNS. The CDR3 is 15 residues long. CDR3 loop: CASSDPSKGAYEQYF. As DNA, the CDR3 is TGTGCCAGCAGTGACCCCTCGAAGGGGGCCTACGAGCAGTACTTC.